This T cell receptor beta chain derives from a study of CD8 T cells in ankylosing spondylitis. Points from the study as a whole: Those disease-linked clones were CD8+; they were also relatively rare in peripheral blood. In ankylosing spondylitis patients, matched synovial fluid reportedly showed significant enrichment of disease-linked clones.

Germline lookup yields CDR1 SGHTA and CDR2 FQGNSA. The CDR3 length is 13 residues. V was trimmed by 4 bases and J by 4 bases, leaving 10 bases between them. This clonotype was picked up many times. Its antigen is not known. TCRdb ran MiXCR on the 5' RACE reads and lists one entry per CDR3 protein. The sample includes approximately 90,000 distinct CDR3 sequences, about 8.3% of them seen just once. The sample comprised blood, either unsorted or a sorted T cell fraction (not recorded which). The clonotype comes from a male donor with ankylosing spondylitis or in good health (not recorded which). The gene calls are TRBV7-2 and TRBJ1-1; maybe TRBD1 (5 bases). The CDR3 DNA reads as TGTGCCAGCAGCTGGGGGGGTCCCACTGAAGCTTTCTTT. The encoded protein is CASSWGGPTEAFF.